This entry lists 30 T cell receptor beta chains sequenced from one sample in a study of T cell responses to AZD1222 COVID-19 vaccine. Method: immunoSEQ multiplex PCR; TCRdb's copy keeps in-frame clones and lacks some. The repertoire holds 110,000 to 150,000 clones, with roughly 90% as singletons. This specimen consisted of peripheral blood, obtained 28 days after the second AZD1222 dose. Every receptor here comes from an adult who received the AZD1222 COVID-19 vaccine.

The V call is TRBV28, the J call TRBJ2-3, with 8 bases identical to TRBD2. There are 15 residues in the CDR3. Unmatched junction bases numbered 10, after V lost 8 bases and J lost 3 bases. The germline CDR1 and CDR2 sequences are MDHEN and SYDVKM. The CDR3, as DNA: TGTGCCAGCGCGCCTAGCGGGTCTTGGACAGATACGCAGTATTTT. Translating it yields CASAPSGSWTDTQYF.

V usage is TRBV24-1 and J usage is TRBJ1-4; possible D gene TRBD1, 5 bases. The CDR3 sequence is 15 residues long. In germline, CDR1 is KGHDR, CDR2 SFDVKD. V lost 1 base and J 8 bases, leaving 13 bases between the germline ends. As DNA, the CDR3 is TGTGCCACCAGTGATTTTATTGGGGCTGAGGAAAAACTGTTTTTT. Protein product: CATSDFIGAEEKLFF.

This clone was seen just once. The V call is TRBV7-2, the J call TRBJ1-6; D is perhaps TRBD1 (5 bases). V shed 3 bases and J shed 7 bases, with 10 bases lying between them. The germline CDR1 and CDR2 sequences are SGHTA and FQGNSA. The CDR3 contains 14 residues. In nucleotides, the CDR3 is TGTGCCAGCAGCTTGCTCAGGGTGAATTCACCCCTCCACTTT. This translates into CASSLLRVNSPLHF.

The chain recombines TRBV27 with TRBJ1-1; D is uncertain. CDR3 length: 12 residues. Germline loops: CDR1 MNHEY, CDR2 SMNVEV (reference sequence). V gave up 6 bases and J gave up 8 bases, with 13 bases separating them. The CDR3 loop reads CASRLNLGEAFF. In DNA, the CDR3 is TGTGCCAGCAGACTGAATCTCGGGGAAGCTTTCTTT.

The chain links TRBV6-5 to TRBJ2-7; D is uncertain. The germline V gene has CDR1 MNHEY and CDR2 SVGAGI. CDR3 length: 13 amino acids. V was clipped by 4 bases and J by 2 bases, with 9 bases between them. CDR3 sequence: CASSFLMTYEQYF. As DNA, the CDR3 is TGTGCCAGCAGTTTTTTGATGACCTACGAGCAGTACTTC.

V gene TRBV18 combines with J gene TRBJ1-4; D remains ambiguous. V gave up 2 bases and J gave up 0 bases, with 7 bases separating them. Germline V gene sequence: CDR1 KGHSH, CDR2 LQKENI. The CDR3 extends over 15 amino acids. The CDR3 sequence: CASSPLAATNEKLFF. The CDR3 DNA reads TGTGCCAGCTCACCATTGGCTGCAACTAATGAAAAACTGTTTTTT. Supplemented by reference TRBV18 and TRBJ1-4, the full variable domain reads NAGVMQNPRHLVRRRGQEARLRCSPMKGHSHVYWYRQLPEEGLKFMVYLQKENIIDESGMPKERFSAEFPKEGPSILRIQQVVRGDSAAYFCASSPLAATNEKLFFGSGTQLSVL.

The chain recombines TRBV12-3 or TRBV12-4 with TRBJ1-1; TRBD1 matches at 7 bases. This CDR3 has 13 residues. After removal of 6 bases from V and 1 base from J, the junction contained 2 bases not matched to a gene. The CDR3 DNA sequence: TGTGCCAGCAGGCGACAGGGGAACACTGAAGCTTTCTTT. Its translation: CASRRQGNTEAFF.

V gene TRBV3-1 (or the pseudogene TRBV3-2) combines with J gene TRBJ2-7; D call uncertain. The CDR3 consists of 12 residues. From germline, CDR1 is LGHDT and CDR2 YNNKEL (reference sequence). Trimming took 4 bases from V and 4 from J, leaving 8 bases between them. CDR3 loop: CASSLDRYEQYF. The CDR3 coding sequence is TGTGCCAGCAGCCTCGACCGGTACGAGCAGTACTTC.

The chain is built from TRBV3-1 (or the pseudogene TRBV3-2) and TRBJ2-7, with TRBD2 as a possible D gene (5 bases). The CDR3 is made up of 15 amino acids. Germline V gives CDR1 LGHDT, CDR2 YNNKEL (reference sequence). Between the trimmed V and J ends, which lost 1 base and 1 base, there was a span of 11 bases. This chain's CDR3 is CASSQGGSVSYEQYF. CDR3 nucleotides: TGTGCCAGCAGCCAAGGAGGTAGCGTGTCCTACGAGCAGTACTTC.

This clone was recorded only once. The V and J genes are TRBV28 and TRBJ1-1, with D unclear. The V gene lost 7 bases and the J gene lost 6 bases, with 15 bases spanning the gap. Germline V CDR1 and CDR2: MDHEN, SYDVKM. The CDR3 spans 13 residues. CDR3 in amino acids: CASKRDVDAEAFF. CDR3 coding DNA: TGTGCCAGCAAAAGGGATGTGGACGCTGAAGCTTTCTTT.

This clone was counted a single time. The V call is TRBV6-5, the J call TRBJ2-1, with no clear D. V lost 7 bases to trimming and J lost 0 bases, with 7 bases between them. The CDR3 runs to 13 residues. Germline V lookup: CDR1 MNHEY, CDR2 SVGAGI. CDR3 residues: CASTSGSYNEQFF. The CDR3 nucleotides read TGTGCCAGCACCTCCGGCTCCTACAATGAGCAGTTCTTC.

The V and J genes are TRBV24-1 and TRBJ1-1; no definite D call. Trimming took 4 bases from V and 8 from J, leaving 7 bases between them. CDR1 is KGHDR, CDR2 SFDVKD, per germline. The CDR3 loop spans 11 amino acids. DNA for the CDR3: TGTGCCACCAGTGACAGATCGGAAGCTTTCTTT. This translates into CATSDRSEAFF.

This clone came up a few times. This chain uses TRBV10-3 with TRBJ1-5, with a weak D call TRBD1 (6 bases). Looked up from germline, CDR1 is ENHRY and CDR2 is SYGVKD. The CDR3 has 14 residues. V gave up 4 bases and J gave up 2 bases, with 9 bases separating them. The CDR3: CAISGQAGNQPQHF. The CDR3 DNA sequence: TGTGCCATCAGTGGACAGGCTGGCAATCAGCCCCAGCATTTT.

The chain has TRBV7-2 and TRBJ2-2; D uncertain. The germline V gene encodes CDR1 SGHTA and CDR2 FQGNSA. V lost 5 bases and J 2 bases, leaving 6 bases between the germline ends. CDR3 length: 13 amino acids. The CDR3 protein is CASSPVNTGELFF. DNA for the CDR3: TGTGCCAGCAGCCCCGTCAACACCGGGGAGCTGTTTTTT.

The chain links TRBV24-1 to TRBJ1-1; D remains unclear. The CDR3 covers 15 residues. Trimming shortened V by 0 bases and J by 1 base, and 8 bases separated the two germline ends. CDR1 KGHDR and CDR2 SFDVKD come from the germline V gene. CDR3 amino acids: CATSDLTQENTEAFF. In DNA form, the CDR3 reads TGTGCCACCAGTGATTTGACCCAGGAGAACACTGAAGCTTTCTTT.

This clone was recorded once. The V gene is TRBV5-4, the J gene TRBJ2-3, with TRBD2 matching over 7 bases. CDR1 SGHNT and CDR2 YYREEE come from the germline V gene (reference sequence). CDR3 length: 15 amino acids. J was trimmed by 4 bases and V by 4 bases; bases with no gene match: 9. The DNA of the CDR3 is TGTGCCAGCAGCCCCAGCGGGATACTGGCAGATACGCAGTATTTT. Translated, it gives CASSPSGILADTQYF.

The CDR3: CASSYSSPSTGEKLFF. The CDR3, as DNA: TGTGCCAGCAGTTACTCGTCCCCTTCAACGGGGGAAAAACTGTTTTTT. This chain joins TRBV6-5 and TRBJ1-4; no reliable D call. The CDR3 is made up of 16 amino acids. The V and J ends lost 0 bases and 8 bases respectively, with 16 bases between them. Germline-derived CDR1 and CDR2 are MNHEY and SVGAGI.

In DNA form, the CDR3 reads TGTGCCTGGACGACGGAGTCGAGTTCACCCCTCCACTTT. This codes for CAWTTESSSPLHF. The V gene is TRBV30, the J gene TRBJ1-6; D remains unclear. The CDR3 covers 13 residues. V was cut by 4 bases and J by 9 bases, with 13 bases left in between. Germline V gene sequence: CDR1 GTSNPN, CDR2 SVGIG (reference sequence).

The chain is built from TRBV5-1 and TRBJ1-1, with 7 bases that match TRBD1. Per germline, CDR1 SGHRS and CDR2 YFSETQ. CDR3 length equals 13 residues. Trimming took 5 bases from V and 5 from J; bases not matched to a gene: 6. CDR3 region: CASSLRGATEAFF. CDR3 nucleotide sequence: TGCGCCAGCAGTCTCAGGGGGGCGACTGAAGCTTTCTTT.

The gene calls are TRBV6-5 and TRBJ1-6; the D is unclear. This CDR3 is 14 amino acids long. In germline, CDR1 is MNHEY, CDR2 SVGAGI. The germline V and J ends were trimmed by 0 bases and 6 bases, with 6 bases remaining between them. For the CDR3, the DNA is TGTGCCAGCAGTTACTCTATCAGTAATTCACCCCTCCACTTT. It specifies CASSYSISNSPLHF.

The chain is built from TRBV11-2 and TRBJ2-7, with 11 bases identical to TRBD2. Trimming removed 4 bases from V and 2 bases from J; junction bases left unmatched: 4. The CDR3 spans 15 residues. Germline-derived CDR1 and CDR2 are SGHAT and FQNNGV. The CDR3 nucleotides are TGTGCCAGCAGCTATCTAGCGGGAGGAACCTACGAGCAGTACTTC. The encoded protein is CASSYLAGGTYEQYF.

The chain employs TRBV6-5 and TRBJ1-5; D uncertain. V was trimmed by 7 bases and J by 0 bases, leaving 13 bases between them. Germline CDR1 is MNHEY and CDR2 is SVGAGI. CDR3 size: 15 residues. CDR3 DNA sequence: TGTGCCAGCATTGTGGACGGAAATAGCAATCAGCCCCAGCATTTT. Residues: CASIVDGNSNQPQHF.

This clone was seen only a few times. V gene TRBV15 combines with J gene TRBJ1-5; D possibly corresponds to TRBD1 (5 bases). Germline lookup yields CDR1 LNHNV and CDR2 YYDKDF (reference sequence). The V gene lost 4 bases and the J gene lost 2 bases, with 15 bases spanning the gap. The CDR3 loop spans 16 amino acids. The chain's CDR3 is CATSKDRGVGNQPQHF. CDR3 nucleotides: TGTGCCACCAGCAAAGATAGGGGCGTCGGCAATCAGCCCCAGCATTTT.

The gene calls are TRBV6-2 or TRBV6-3 and TRBJ2-5; 13 bases are shared with TRBD2. The CDR3 sequence is 16 residues long. With 1 base clipped from V and 4 bases from J, the junction kept 3 bases outside the gene matches. Germline V gene data show CDR1 as MNHEY and CDR2 as SVGEGT. The chain's CDR3 is CASSYYRTSGRETQYF. CDR3 in DNA: TGTGCCAGCAGTTACTATCGGACTAGCGGGAGAGAGACCCAGTACTTC.

The chain uses TRBV7-9 and TRBJ1-1; 9 nucleotides match TRBD1. Germline CDR1 SEHNR, CDR2 FQNEAQ (reference sequence). The CDR3 has 15 amino acids. J was trimmed by 2 bases and V by 3 bases; bases with no gene match: 4. The CDR3 DNA sequence: TGTGCCAGCAGCTTTACAGGGGGCAAAAACACTGAAGCTTTCTTT. Translation: CASSFTGGKNTEAFF.

The V call is TRBV19, the J call TRBJ2-1, with 15 nucleotides matching TRBD2. Germline lookup yields CDR1 LNHDA and CDR2 SQIVND (reference sequence). CDR3 length: 19 residues. J lost 5 bases, V lost 7 bases, and 15 bases had no gene match. This chain's CDR3 is CASTRTSGRARRSDNEQFF. CDR3 coding DNA: TGTGCCAGTACCCGGACTAGCGGGAGGGCAAGGCGCAGCGACAATGAGCAGTTCTTC.

CDR3 in DNA: TGTGCCACTTGGGACTTTAACTATGGCTACACCTTC. Translation gives CATWDFNYGYTF. V and J are TRBV24-1 and TRBJ1-2; possibly TRBD1 for D (5 bases). The CDR3 runs 12 residues. Germline-derived CDR1 and CDR2 are KGHDR and SFDVKD. The V gene lost 10 bases and the J gene lost 1 base, with 9 bases spanning the gap.

V is TRBV3-1 (or the pseudogene TRBV3-2) and J is TRBJ2-1; D is uncertain. V lost 1 base, J lost 3 bases, and 13 bases lay in between. CDR1 and CDR2 (germline): LGHDT, YNNKEL (reference sequence). The CDR3 sequence is 16 residues long. DNA for the CDR3: TGTGCCAGCAGCCAAGCCTCGTCGCTCCTCTACAATGAGCAGTTCTTC. It yields the protein CASSQASSLLYNEQFF.

V is TRBV28 and J is TRBJ1-1; D gene unclear. The CDR3 length is 14 residues. The V end lost 4 bases, the J end lost 2 bases, and 11 bases lay between the germline ends. Germline V gene sequence: CDR1 MDHEN, CDR2 SYDVKM. The CDR3 sequence: CASSSGGSNTEAFF. The DNA of the CDR3 is TGTGCCAGCAGTTCCGGAGGATCCAACACTGAAGCTTTCTTT.

V and J are TRBV6-5 and TRBJ1-5; D is perhaps TRBD1 (6 bases). The V and J ends lost 7 bases and 4 bases respectively, with 11 bases between them. Germline CDR1 MNHEY, CDR2 SVGAGI. This CDR3 is 13 amino acids long. Here the CDR3 DNA reads TGTGCCAGCACTCCGGGGGCGAATCAGCCCCAGCATTTT. This encodes CASTPGANQPQHF.